This passage covers 12 T cell receptor beta chains from one sample sequenced in a study of T cell repertoires in cytomegalovirus infection. TCRdb passed the reads through MiXCR, listing each CDR3 protein once. The sample includes some 400,000 distinct CDR3 sequences, 15% to 20% seen only once; the top ten take 7.5% to 9.5%. Material for sequencing was PBMCs. The receptors originated from a human donor in good health (CMV status not recorded). Some clones in this sample may be carry-over from other donors' samples.

This clonotype turned up a few times. The rearrangement uses TRBV5-1 and TRBJ2-7, with 8 bases identical to TRBD2. The J segment lost 1 base and the V segment lost 2 bases, leaving 8 bases of the junction unmatched. CDR1 is SGHRS, CDR2 YFSETQ, per germline. CDR3 size: 16 residues. The CDR3 region has the DNA TGCGCCAGCAGCTTTGGATCACTAGCGGAGTCCTACGAGCAGTACTTC. Protein: CASSFGSLAESYEQYF.

This rearrangement joins TRBV20-1 to TRBJ2-1; 9 nucleotides agree with TRBD1. Germline lookup yields CDR1 DFQATT and CDR2 SNEGSKA (reference sequence). The V segment lost 6 bases and the J segment 6 bases; nucleotides outside the gene matches: 9. CDR3 length equals 14 residues. DNA of the CDR3: TGCAGTGCCCCTTCGGGACAGGGCTTCAATGAGCAGTTCTTC. It is translated as CSAPSGQGFNEQFF.

The CDR3 DNA reads TGTGCCAGTAAGAGGGGAGGGAGCACCCGGACAACTAATGAAAAACTGTTTTTT. Amino acids: CASKRGGSTRTTNEKLFF. The rearrangement joins TRBV19 to TRBJ1-4, with a weak D call TRBD1 (5 bases). The germline gives CDR1 LNHDA, CDR2 SQIVND (reference sequence). This CDR3 spans 18 amino acids. Trimming took 7 bases from V and 0 from J, leaving 21 bases between them.

This clonotype was seen many times. The chain carries TRBV7-2 and TRBJ2-5; 11 nucleotides line up with TRBD2. From germline, CDR1 is SGHTA and CDR2 FQGNSA. The CDR3 is 15 residues long. V gave up 5 bases and J gave up 4 bases; unmatched junction bases: 6. The CDR3 nucleotides are TGTGCCAGCAGCAATAGCGGGAGGGCGGCAGAGACCCAGTACTTC. It codes for CASSNSGRAAETQYF.

This clonotype was seen at least ten times. The V call is TRBV6-1, the J call TRBJ1-3; 8 positions match TRBD1. J gave up 1 base and V 5 bases, and 4 bases lay outside the gene matches. The CDR3 consists of 15 residues. The germline V gene has CDR1 MNHNS and CDR2 SASEGT. As DNA, the CDR3 is TGTGCCAGCAGTCGACAGGGGAAATCTGGAAACACCATATATTTT. It encodes CASSRQGKSGNTIYF.

This clonotype was seen only a few times. The chain carries TRBV28 and TRBJ2-1; a possible D gene is TRBD2 (6 bases). CDR1 and CDR2 (germline): MDHEN, SYDVKM. This CDR3 has 15 residues. Between the trimmed V and J ends, which lost 1 base and 4 bases, there was a span of 11 bases. The CDR3 is CASSLSVGGYNEQFF. The CDR3 DNA reads TGTGCCAGCAGTTTATCGGTCGGGGGTTACAATGAGCAGTTCTTC.

V is TRBV2 and J is TRBJ1-4, with 11 bases identical to TRBD1. CDR1 and CDR2 (germline): SNHLY, FYNNEI. The CDR3 has 13 residues. V dropped 7 bases and J dropped 7; count of bases not matched to a gene: 2. For the CDR3, the DNA is TGTGCCAGCAACGGACAGGGGGCTGAAAAACTGTTTTTT. Translating it yields CASNGQGAEKLFF. Based on the CDR3 plus reference TRBV2 and TRBJ1-4, the full variable domain is EPEVTQTPSHQVTQMGQEVILRCVPISNHLYFYWYRQILGQKVEFLVSFYNNEISEKSEIFDDQFSVERPDGSNFTLKIRSTKLEDSAMYFCASNGQGAEKLFFGSGTQLSVL.

In its sample, this clonotype was seen a few times. The rearrangement links TRBV24-1 to TRBJ2-7; D is undetermined. The CDR3 is 18 residues long. Germline CDR1 and CDR2: KGHDR and SFDVKD. The V gene lost 2 bases and the J gene lost 0 bases, with 19 bases spanning the gap. CDR3 DNA sequence: TGTGCCACCAGTGATTCGAACCCAAGACTTTTAAACTCCTACGAGCAGTACTTC. This encodes CATSDSNPRLLNSYEQYF.

V is TRBV5-6 and J is TRBJ1-2; possible D gene TRBD1, 5 bases. The CDR3 is 15 amino acids. With 4 bases removed from V and 4 bases from J, the gap between germline ends came to 17 bases. Germline V lookup: CDR1 SGHDT, CDR2 YYEEEE. DNA of the CDR3: TGTGCCAGCAGCCCCTCCGACAGAGGCCCCTATGGCTACACCTTC. The encoded protein is CASSPSDRGPYGYTF. The complete variable domain, with remaining parts taken from reference TRBV5-6 and TRBJ1-2, reads DAGVTQSPTHLIKTRGQQVTLRCSPKSGHDTVSWYQQALGQGPQFIFQYYEEEERQRGNFPDRFSGHQFPNYSSELNVNALLLGDSALYLCASSPSDRGPYGYTFGSGTRLTVV.

The genes are TRBV7-9 and TRBJ2-5; D is ambiguous. V was cut by 5 bases and J by 5 bases, with 12 bases left in between. The germline V gene encodes CDR1 SEHNR and CDR2 FQNEAQ (reference sequence). The CDR3 covers 13 residues. CDR3 coding DNA: TGTGCCAGCAGCGGTGGGGTAGGGGAGACCCAGTACTTC. Translating it yields CASSGGVGETQYF.

A word on this clonotype: A much larger clone sits a single nucleotide away, making a read error possible. This sequence joins TRBV12-3 or TRBV12-4 and TRBJ1-2, with D unclear. The CDR3 is 13 amino acids. The CDR3 protein is CVSSTRPRYGYTF. The CDR3 bases are TGTGTCAGCAGTACAAGGCCCCGCTATGGCTACACCTTC.

This clonotype came up many times. The V gene is TRBV7-2, the J gene TRBJ1-2; D call uncertain. Germline V gene lookup returns CDR1 SGHTA and CDR2 FQGNSA. This CDR3 is built from 15 residues. V shed 2 bases and J shed 3 bases, with 13 bases lying between them. CDR3 in amino acids: CASSLLSGQHYGYTF. The CDR3 nucleotides are TGTGCCAGCAGCTTATTATCTGGGCAGCACTATGGCTACACCTTC.